This TCR beta chain appears in the sequencing data of a study of T cells in Graves' hyperthyroidism and ophthalmopathy. Amplified regions were TCR beta CDR3 sequences from RNA transcripts. Primed by the HTBI set, a first-round RT-PCR was run on the TCR CDR3. TCRdb independently ran MiXCR on the multiplex PCR reads; one entry per CDR3 protein. The sample gives about 380,000 distinct CDR3 sequences, 13% to 15% of which show up once; about 19% is in the top ten. This clonotype came up a few times. A junction end diverges from the germline sequence, so it may reflect a read error. The CDR3 length is 14 residues. Germline V gives CDR1 KGHSH, CDR2 LQKENI. Diagnosis rested on symptoms, serum thyroxine and TRAb, thyroid ultrasound, and orbital computed tomography.

The sequence came from a woman aged 25 to 39 with Graves' ophthalmopathy. Sequencing was done on a sample of blood. The chain employs TRBV18 and TRBJ2-6, with 8 nucleotides matching TRBD1. The CDR3 here is CASYRGAGANALTF. The CDR3 region has the DNA TGTGCCAGCTACAGGGGGGCTGGGGCCAACGCCCTGACTTTC.